One sample yielded the 17 T cell receptor beta chains listed below, sequenced in a study of T cell repertoires in cytomegalovirus infection. MiXCR was run by TCRdb on the reads, yielding one entry per CDR3 protein. The sample yields around 330,000 distinct CDR3 sequences, 15% to 20% seen once. Specimen: PBMCs. Receptors were obtained from a human donor in good health (CMV status not recorded). Some clones in this sample may be carry-over from other donors' samples.

This clonotype was observed at least ten times. V is TRBV7-8 and J is TRBJ2-4; D may be TRBD1 (6 bases). V lost 1 base and J lost 0, with 19 bases in between. The germline V gene encodes CDR1 SGHVS and CDR2 FQNEAQ. The CDR3 is made up of 19 amino acids. CDR3 loop: CASSLEGPGTPRAKNIQYF. CDR3 nucleotide sequence: TGTGCCAGCAGCTTAGAAGGCCCCGGGACACCTCGAGCCAAAAACATTCAGTACTTC.

This clonotype has ten or more counts. The CDR3 nucleotides read TGTGCCAGCAGCCCCCAACCGCGCACTGAAGCTTTCTTT. It is translated as CASSPQPRTEAFF. The chain combines TRBV7-2 with TRBJ1-1; D gene uncertain. Trimming took off 5 bases at V and 4 bases at J, with 11 bases between the two ends. Germline CDR1 is SGHTA and CDR2 is FQGNSA. The CDR3 runs to 13 residues.

This clonotype was counted ten times or more. DNA of the CDR3: TGTGCCAGCAGTTTGGGGCAGGGGGTCCAAGAGACCCAGTACTTC. Amino acids: CASSLGQGVQETQYF. The chain carries TRBV12-3 or TRBV12-4 and TRBJ2-5, with TRBD1 matching over 7 bases. Unmatched junction bases numbered 5, after V lost 3 bases and J lost 1 base. The CDR3 is 15 amino acids.

This clonotype was counted only a few times. This chain joins TRBV4-1 and TRBJ2-7; TRBD1 is a possible D gene (6 bases). This CDR3 comprises 16 residues. Germline V gene data show CDR1 as MGHRA and CDR2 as YSYEKL. V lost 2 bases, J lost 2 bases, and 16 bases lay in between. The CDR3 DNA follows: TGCGCCAGCAGCCAAAACCGGGACAAGACAACCTACGAGCAGTACTTC. Amino acid sequence: CASSQNRDKTTYEQYF.

The rearrangement uses TRBV19 and TRBJ1-4; unclear D gene. CDR1 LNHDA and CDR2 SQIVND come from the germline V gene (reference sequence). V was shortened by 10 bases and J by 0 bases, with 9 bases between the two germline ends. The CDR3 has 13 amino acids. The CDR3 region is CATCLATNEKLFF. The CDR3 bases are TGTGCCACTTGCCTTGCAACTAATGAAAAACTGTTTTTT.

This clonotype turned up a few times. The chain carries TRBV6-1 and TRBJ2-1, with D possibly TRBD1 on 6 matching bases. This CDR3 is built from 15 residues. Germline CDR1 and CDR2: MNHNS and SASEGT. V was pared by 8 bases and J by 0 bases, with 14 bases between. As DNA, the CDR3 is TGTGCCAGCGCACAGGGTACGGGCTCCTACAATGAGCAGTTCTTC. Translation gives CASAQGTGSYNEQFF.

This clonotype was seen only a few times. The CDR3: CASSLDLMNTEAFF. The CDR3 bases are TGTGCCAGCAGCTTAGATCTCATGAACACTGAAGCTTTCTTT. J is TRBJ1-1 and V is TRBV7-2; D remains ambiguous. Germline V CDR1 and CDR2: SGHTA, FQGNSA. The CDR3 sequence is 14 residues long. V gave up 1 base and J gave up 0 bases, with 6 bases separating them.

This clonotype has a handful of counts. This chain uses TRBV10-3 with TRBJ2-3; TRBD2 matches at 11 bases. CDR3 size: 16 residues. V lost 1 base, J lost 4 bases, and 4 bases stayed unmatched. Germline V lookup: CDR1 ENHRY, CDR2 SYGVKD. CDR3 sequence reads: CAISELTSGGADTQYF. Written as DNA, the CDR3 is TGTGCCATCAGTGAGTTAACTAGCGGGGGAGCAGATACGCAGTATTTT.

In this sample, this clonotype turned up many times. This chain connects TRBV12-3 or TRBV12-4 to TRBJ1-1; D possibly corresponds to TRBD1 (5 bases). There are 13 residues in the CDR3. Between the trimmed V and J ends, which lost 5 bases and 5 bases, there was a span of 12 bases. CDR3 nucleotide sequence: TGTGCCAGCAGTGTCGAGGGGCGGACTGAAGCTTTCTTT. It specifies CASSVEGRTEAFF.

The V gene is TRBV11-2, the J gene TRBJ1-1, with no clear D. Germline V gives CDR1 SGHAT, CDR2 FQNNGV. The germline V and J ends were trimmed by 1 base and 4 bases, with 10 bases remaining between them. The CDR3 contains 14 residues. This CDR3 is CASSLVLEGTEAFF. The CDR3, as DNA: TGTGCCAGCAGCTTAGTCTTGGAGGGCACTGAAGCTTTCTTT.

This clonotype was counted a few times. V and J are TRBV9 and TRBJ1-1; D is perhaps TRBD1 (5 bases). This CDR3 has 16 amino acids. V was shortened by 4 bases and J by 2 bases, with 18 bases between the two germline ends. CDR1 is SGDLS and CDR2 is YYNGEE in the germline V gene. The CDR3 is CASSPSSGETNTEAFF. In DNA, the CDR3 is TGTGCCAGCAGCCCCTCCTCGGGGGAAACAAACACTGAAGCTTTCTTT.

At least ten counts were recorded for this clonotype. The J gene is TRBJ2-1, the V gene TRBV7-9; D is possibly TRBD1 (5 bases). From germline, CDR1 is SEHNR and CDR2 FQNEAQ (reference sequence). The CDR3 contains 12 residues. Trimming pared 2 bases from V and 10 bases from J, leaving 9 bases between. CDR3 in amino acids: CASSLQGYEQFF. Written as DNA, the CDR3 is TGTGCCAGCAGCTTACAGGGTTACGAGCAGTTCTTC.

The rearrangement links TRBV11-2 to TRBJ2-4; D call uncertain. CDR1 SGHAT and CDR2 FQNNGV come from the germline V gene. The CDR3 is made up of 12 amino acids. Trimming removed 5 bases from V and 9 bases from J, with 11 bases in between. The CDR3 region has the DNA TGTGCCAGCAGCAACACCCCGGGCATTCAGTACTTC. As protein: CASSNTPGIQYF.

There are a few counts of this clonotype. This chain connects TRBV14 to TRBJ2-3; D gene unclear. Germline CDR1 reads SGHDN; CDR2 reads FVKESK. The CDR3 totals 16 residues. V was trimmed by 0 bases and J by 9 bases, leaving 19 bases between them. The CDR3 here is CASSQDQSLALGTQYF. In nucleotides, the CDR3 is TGTGCCAGCAGCCAAGATCAAAGTTTAGCCCTGGGGACGCAGTATTTT.

This clonotype appeared many times. This chain joins TRBV4-2 and TRBJ2-2, with 9 nucleotides matching TRBD2. V shed 0 bases and J 5 bases; nucleotides not matched to a gene: 10. This CDR3 is built from 18 residues. In germline, CDR1 is LGHNA, CDR2 YNFKEQ. The CDR3 sequence is CASSQDPIASGVTGELFF. For the CDR3, the DNA is TGTGCCAGCAGCCAAGATCCGATAGCTAGCGGGGTAACCGGGGAGCTGTTTTTT.

This clonotype was seen only a few times. The chain is built from TRBV7-9 and TRBJ2-7; D is perhaps TRBD1 (8 bases). Germline V CDR1 and CDR2: SEHNR, FQNEAQ (reference sequence). The CDR3 is 15 residues long. V was trimmed by 3 bases and J by 3 bases, leaving 15 bases between them. The CDR3 sequence: CASSFYRGGSYEQYF. CDR3 DNA: TGTGCCAGCAGCTTCTACAGGGGGGGGAGCTACGAGCAGTACTTC.

This clonotype has a handful of counts. The genes are TRBV6-5 and TRBJ2-2; TRBD2 agrees at 9 bases. V lost 5 bases to trimming and J lost 0 bases; unmatched junction nucleotides: 10. The germline V gene has CDR1 MNHEY and CDR2 SVGAGI. The CDR3 spans 18 residues. Here the CDR3 reads CASSTPPLAGPNTGELFF. The CDR3 DNA is TGTGCCAGCAGTACACCCCCCCTAGCGGGGCCGAACACCGGGGAGCTGTTTTTT.